This T cell receptor beta chain is from a study of graft-versus-host responses after intestinal transplantation. Background on the study: Multivisceral, liver-intestinal, or isolated intestinal grafts were transplanted into recipients. Every recipient underwent anti-thymocyte globulin induction, then tacrolimus and steroids for roughly three years.

Details on this clone: Its antigen is not known.

Assay: immunoSEQ multiplex PCR; the TCRdb copy retains only in-frame clones and omits some. The sample lists 95,000 to 150,000 clones; over 80% were seen once. Trimming at V came to 4 bases and at J to 2 bases, leaving 4 bases not matched to a gene. This CDR3 comprises 14 residues. Germline V gives CDR1 SGHRS, CDR2 YFSETQ. The chain couples TRBV5-1 to TRBJ2-3; TRBD1 matches 7 bases. Sequenced here: unstimulated CD4+ T cells sorted from spleen or lymph node cells, sampled before intestinal transplant. This receptor was obtained from a human donor who received an intestinal transplant. CDR3 amino acids: CASSTDRDTDTQYF. CDR3 DNA sequence: TGCGCCAGCAGCACTGACAGGGACACAGATACGCAGTATTTT.